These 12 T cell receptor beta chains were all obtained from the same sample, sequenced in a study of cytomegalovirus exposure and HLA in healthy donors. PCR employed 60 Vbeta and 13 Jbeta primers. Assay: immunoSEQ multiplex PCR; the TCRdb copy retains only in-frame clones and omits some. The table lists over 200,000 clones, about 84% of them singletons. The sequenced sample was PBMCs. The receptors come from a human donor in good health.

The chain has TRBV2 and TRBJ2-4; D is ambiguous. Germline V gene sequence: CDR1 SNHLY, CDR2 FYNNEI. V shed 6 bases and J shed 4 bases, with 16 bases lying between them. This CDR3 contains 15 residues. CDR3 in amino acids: CASSTHGQIKNIQYF. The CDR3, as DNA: TGTGCCAGCAGCACCCATGGCCAGATAAAAAACATTCAGTACTTC.

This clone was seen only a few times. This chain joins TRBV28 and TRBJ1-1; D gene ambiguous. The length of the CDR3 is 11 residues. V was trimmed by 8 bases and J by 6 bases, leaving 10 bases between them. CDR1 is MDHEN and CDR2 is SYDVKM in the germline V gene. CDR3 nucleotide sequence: TGTGCCAGCGGCCTGGGCCCTGAAGCTTTCTTT. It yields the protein CASGLGPEAFF. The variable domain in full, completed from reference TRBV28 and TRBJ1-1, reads DVKVTQSSRYLVKRTGEKVFLECVQDMDHENMFWYRQDPGLGLRLIYFSYDVKMKEKGDIPEGYSVSREKKERFSLILESASTNQTSMYLCASGLGPEAFFGQGTRLTVV.

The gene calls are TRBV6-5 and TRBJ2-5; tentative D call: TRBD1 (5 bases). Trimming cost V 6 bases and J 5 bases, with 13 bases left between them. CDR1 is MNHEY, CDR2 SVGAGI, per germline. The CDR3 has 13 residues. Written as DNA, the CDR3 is TGTGCCAGCAGCCCTAAATACAGGGAGACCCAGTACTTC. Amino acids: CASSPKYRETQYF.

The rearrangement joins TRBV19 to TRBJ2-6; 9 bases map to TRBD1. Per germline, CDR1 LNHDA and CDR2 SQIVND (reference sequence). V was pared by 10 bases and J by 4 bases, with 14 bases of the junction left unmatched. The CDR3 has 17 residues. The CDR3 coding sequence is TGTGCCACCAACCCGGAACAGGGGGCGCAAGGGGCCAACGTCCTGACTTTC. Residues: CATNPEQGAQGANVLTF.

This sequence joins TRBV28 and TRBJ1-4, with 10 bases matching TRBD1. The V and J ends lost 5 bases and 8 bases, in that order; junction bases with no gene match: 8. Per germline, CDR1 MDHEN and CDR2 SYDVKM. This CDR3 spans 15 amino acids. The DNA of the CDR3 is TGTGCCAGCAGTCCTCGACAGGGGGCGGAAGAAAAACTGTTTTTT. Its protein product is CASSPRQGAEEKLFF.

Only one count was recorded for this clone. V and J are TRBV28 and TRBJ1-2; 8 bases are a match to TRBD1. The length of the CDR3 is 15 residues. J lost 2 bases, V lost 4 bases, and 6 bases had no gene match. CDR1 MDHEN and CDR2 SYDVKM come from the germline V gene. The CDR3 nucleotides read TGTGCCAGCAGTTACGGACAGGGACGGAACTATGGCTACACCTTC. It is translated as CASSYGQGRNYGYTF.

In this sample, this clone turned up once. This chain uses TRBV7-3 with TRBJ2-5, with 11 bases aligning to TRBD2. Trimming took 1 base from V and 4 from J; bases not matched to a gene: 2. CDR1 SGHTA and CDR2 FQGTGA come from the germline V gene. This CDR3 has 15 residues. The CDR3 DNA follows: TGTGCCAGCAGCTTAATTGGACTAGCGGGAGAGACCCAGTACTTC. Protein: CASSLIGLAGETQYF.

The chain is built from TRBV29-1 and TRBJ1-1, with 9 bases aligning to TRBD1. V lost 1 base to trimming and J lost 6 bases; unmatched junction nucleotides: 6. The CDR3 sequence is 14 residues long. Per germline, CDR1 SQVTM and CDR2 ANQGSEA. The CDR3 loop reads CSVEGGTGTPEAFF. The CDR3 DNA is TGCAGCGTTGAAGGGGGGACAGGGACCCCTGAAGCTTTCTTT.

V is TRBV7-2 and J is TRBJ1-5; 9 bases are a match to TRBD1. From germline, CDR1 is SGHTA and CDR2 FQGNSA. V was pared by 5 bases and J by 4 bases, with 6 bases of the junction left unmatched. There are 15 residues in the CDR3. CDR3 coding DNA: TGTGCCAGCAGCAAACAGGGGGCGCGTAATCAGCCCCAGCATTTT. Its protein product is CASSKQGARNQPQHF.

The CDR3, as DNA: TGTGCCAGTAGGCGGACAGGGGGCGGATCGAGAAGCAATCAGCCCCAGCATTTT. Its translation is CASRRTGGGSRSNQPQHF. The chain has TRBV19 and TRBJ1-5; 11 bases agree with TRBD1. This CDR3 has 18 amino acids. Germline V gives CDR1 LNHDA, CDR2 SQIVND (reference sequence). The V gene end was trimmed by 6 bases and the J gene end by 1 base; junction bases not matched to a gene: 11.

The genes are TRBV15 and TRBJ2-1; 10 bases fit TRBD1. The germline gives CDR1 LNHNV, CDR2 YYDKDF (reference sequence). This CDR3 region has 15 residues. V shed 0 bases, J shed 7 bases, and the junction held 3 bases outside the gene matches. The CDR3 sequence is CATSREGQGLNEQFF. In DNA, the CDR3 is TGTGCCACCAGCAGAGAGGGACAGGGGTTGAATGAGCAGTTCTTC.

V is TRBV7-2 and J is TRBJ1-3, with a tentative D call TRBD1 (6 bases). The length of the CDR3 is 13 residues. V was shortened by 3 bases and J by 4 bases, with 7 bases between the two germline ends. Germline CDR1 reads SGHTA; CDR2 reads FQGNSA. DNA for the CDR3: TGTGCCAGCAGCTTCACAGGGGGAAACACCATATATTTT. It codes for CASSFTGGNTIYF.